This TCR beta chain was observed in a study of CD8 T cells in ankylosing spondylitis (dated by TCRdb to 2016 to 2017). Study-level background: The study set out to find disease-linked TCR variants by profiling T cell receptor beta repertoires in ankylosing spondylitis patients and healthy donors. The full study cohort was made up of about 25 ankylosing spondylitis patients and fewer than 120 healthy donors. Peripheral blood was sampled, and synovial fluid was also collected from ankylosing spondylitis patients. Study-wide findings and limitations: Some of the motif variants had been reported before in the synovial fluid and blood of reactive arthritis patients, a finding that suggests common disease-initiation mechanisms. The disease-linked clones had a CD8+ phenotype and were found at relatively low frequencies in peripheral blood. According to the report, matched synovial fluid samples from ankylosing spondylitis patients were significantly enriched for the disease-linked clones. A TCR beta motif of eight highly homologous amino acid variants appeared characteristic of blood from ankylosing spondylitis patients.

The CDR1 and CDR2 encoded by the germline V gene are SQVTM and ANQGSEA. The CDR3 has 18 amino acids, counting the end cysteine and phenylalanine. The read is trimmed to its CDR3 DNA, 54 bases read in frame from base 1. Turning to this clonotype: The antigen this receptor binds is unknown. A much more abundant neighbour one base away suggests this may be a read error.

Sequencing used an Illumina HiSeq 2500. TCR beta libraries were prepared by quantitative 5'-RACE with molecular barcodes. As for how the authors treated the data: To identify disease-linked TCR variants, a new computational method was used, one built on a probabilistic model of VDJ rearrangement. Using fastp at Q25 and MiXCR, TCRdb reprocessed the public reads and kept productive beta chains. Rows are unified per CDR3 protein, each entry keeping the most common DNA and genes. For this entry, the V and J calls and clone size follow TCRdb and not the study's own pipeline. The sample table contains under 250,000 distinct CDR3 sequences; only one count was recorded for 7.5% to 9.5% of them. Together, the top ten hold 4.8% of the sample.

This clonotype was sampled from a female donor with ankylosing spondylitis or in good health (not recorded which). This receptor chain uses TRBV29-1 and TRBJ2-2, with 12 bases matching TRBD2. The sample consisted of blood, either unsorted or a sorted T cell fraction (not recorded which). CDR3 region: CGVEDRGLAGRSAGELFF. The DNA sequence is as follows: TGCGGCGTTGAAGACCGTGGACTAGCGGGACGGAGTGCCGGGGAGCTGTTTTTT.